The sequence of this T cell receptor (beta chain) was determined in a study of blood T cell repertoires in COVID-19. Per the study methods: Amplification from reference gene primers served as the basis for estimated nucleated cell counts. Generated by immunoSEQ multiplex PCR, the TCRdb table keeps only in-frame clones and is missing some. The D gene and trimming were derived from the DNA, and the V and J assignments and clone size from that table. The sample carries under 200,000 clones, around nine tenths recorded once. A Seattle source enrolled patients during active infection and followed them longitudinally. Per germline, CDR1 KGHSH and CDR2 LQKENI. The CDR3 contains 13 residues. V dropped 2 bases and J dropped 2 bases, with 7 bases sitting between them.

The chain combines TRBV18 with TRBJ2-7; D unresolved. The clonotype originates from a man in his sixties with COVID-19, enrolled during active disease. Sequenced sample: peripheral blood. CDR3 sequence reads: CASSPLQTYEQYF. CDR3 nucleotides: TGTGCCAGCTCACCATTACAAACCTACGAGCAGTACTTC.